What follows are 26 T cell receptor beta chains derived from one specimen sequenced in a study of T cell repertoires in cytomegalovirus infection. These TCRs are of unknown antigen specificity. In TCRdb, the reads were re-called with MiXCR into one record per CDR3 protein. The data show roughly 990,000 distinct CDR3 sequences, roughly 30% seen once. Sequenced material: cultured CD8+ T cells from PBMCs, taken from culture after CMV antigen stimulation. The receptors were gathered from a human donor in good health (CMV status not recorded). Some clones in this sample may be carry-over from other donors' samples.

The chain carries TRBV19 and TRBJ2-5; D unclear. Deletions cut 7 bases from V and 1 base from J, with 19 bases between. This CDR3 is built from 16 residues. Germline CDR1 LNHDA, CDR2 SQIVND (reference sequence). CDR3 nucleotide sequence: TGTGCCAGTAACACATACGTCGGTGCTGCCCAAGAGACCCAGTACTTC. Its protein product is CASNTYVGAAQETQYF.

This chain links TRBV27 with TRBJ1-2; D is perhaps TRBD1 (5 bases). The CDR3 is made up of 13 amino acids. The ends were cut back, 6 bases at V and 3 bases at J, with 11 bases in the middle. Germline CDR1 reads MNHEY; CDR2 reads SMNVEV (reference sequence). CDR3 residues: CASSAGIYYGYTF. The DNA for the CDR3 is TGTGCCAGCAGCGCAGGGATTTACTATGGCTACACCTTC.

The sample holds a few counts of this clonotype. V is TRBV7-2 and J is TRBJ2-5; D might be TRBD1 (6 bases). Per germline, CDR1 SGHTA and CDR2 FQGNSA. CDR3 length: 13 residues. V was pared by 3 bases and J by 5 bases, with 10 bases between. CDR3 residues: CASSFTGPETQYF. The CDR3 nucleotides read TGTGCCAGCAGCTTTACAGGGCCTGAGACCCAGTACTTC.

The chain employs TRBV19 and TRBJ1-5; the match to TRBD1 covers 7 bases. Germline V lookup: CDR1 LNHDA, CDR2 SQIVND (reference sequence). Trimming cost V 3 bases and J 4 bases; bases outside gene matches: 6. The CDR3 is 15 amino acids. Here the CDR3 reads CASSMERGRNQPQHF. CDR3 in DNA: TGTGCCAGTAGTATGGAAAGGGGGCGGAATCAGCCCCAGCATTTT.

The chain joins TRBV28 to TRBJ2-3, with D hard to call. Germline CDR1 is MDHEN and CDR2 is SYDVKM. The CDR3 contains 14 residues. Trimming removed 7 bases from V and 4 bases from J, with 15 bases in between. The CDR3, as DNA: TGTGCCAGCACGATATTGGGGTCAGCAGATACGCAGTATTTT. Translation: CASTILGSADTQYF. The variable domain in full, completed from reference TRBV28 and TRBJ2-3, reads DVKVTQSSRYLVKRTGEKVFLECVQDMDHENMFWYRQDPGLGLRLIYFSYDVKMKEKGDIPEGYSVSREKKERFSLILESASTNQTSMYLCASTILGSADTQYFGPGTRLTVL.

This clonotype was counted between two and nine times. This chain uses TRBV7-9 with TRBJ2-7; the D gene could be TRBD1 or TRBD2 (5 bases each). This CDR3 has 14 amino acids. Germline CDR1 SEHNR, CDR2 FQNEAQ (reference sequence). The V end was cut by 5 bases, the J end by 3 bases, with 14 bases between. The DNA of the CDR3 is TGTGCCAGCAGCAACTCAGGGACCGGCTACGAGCAGTACGTC. Its protein product is CASSNSGTGYEQYV.

The chain carries TRBV7-6 and TRBJ2-7; the match to TRBD1 covers 7 bases. The germline V gene has CDR1 SGHVS and CDR2 FNYEAQ. The CDR3 consists of 13 residues. CDR3 residues: CVSSLGQAYEQYV. CDR3 bases: TGTGTCAGCAGCTTAGGACAGGCCTACGAGCAGTACGTC.

The CDR3 spells CASKSGGASDTQYF. In DNA, the CDR3 is TGTGCCAGCAAAAGCGGGGGGGCTTCAGATACGCAGTATTTT. J is TRBJ2-3 and V is TRBV9, with 10 bases identical to TRBD2. Germline V gives CDR1 SGDLS, CDR2 YYNGEE. V lost 6 bases and J lost 4; bases outside the gene matches: 5. The CDR3 runs to 14 residues. Full variable domain (missing parts from reference TRBV9 and TRBJ2-3): DSGVTQTPKHLITATGQRVTLRCSPRSGDLSVYWYQQSLDQGLQFLIQYYNGEERAKGNILERFSAQQFPDLHSELNLSSLELGDSALYFCASKSGGASDTQYFGPGTRLTVL.

The chain is built from TRBV5-4 and TRBJ1-2; TRBD1 matches at 11 bases. V was pared by 4 bases and J by 4 bases, with 12 bases of the junction left unmatched. CDR3 length: 17 residues. The germline V gene has CDR1 SGHNT and CDR2 YYREEE (reference sequence). The CDR3 coding sequence is TGTGCCAGCAGCCACGGACAGGGGGCTCCTCGAGGCTATGGCTACACCTTC. It specifies CASSHGQGAPRGYGYTF.

The chain carries TRBV19 and TRBJ1-1; D possibly corresponds to TRBD1 (6 bases). This CDR3 spans 14 amino acids. Germline values: CDR1 LNHDA, CDR2 SQIVND (reference sequence). V was pared by 1 base and J by 2 bases, with 8 bases between. CDR3 loop: CASSIGTVNTEAFF. As DNA, the CDR3 is TGTGCCAGTAGTATAGGGACAGTCAACACTGAAGCTTTCTTT. The full variable domain, in which reference TRBV19 and TRBJ1-1 provide the parts outside the CDR3, is DGGITQSPKYLFRKEGQNVTLSCEQNLNHDAMYWYRQDPGQGLRLIYYSQIVNDFQKGDIAEGYSVSREKKESFPLTVTSAQKNPTAFYLCASSIGTVNTEAFFGQGTRLTVV.

This clonotype was observed at least ten times. V usage is TRBV12-3 or TRBV12-4 and J usage is TRBJ2-4; tentative D call: TRBD1 (5 bases). This CDR3 has 12 amino acids. The V end lost 5 bases, the J end lost 6 bases, and 8 bases lay between the germline ends. DNA of the CDR3: TGTGCCAGCAGTCCCGACAGAAACATTCAGTACTTC. Its translation is CASSPDRNIQYF.

V usage is TRBV5-6 and J usage is TRBJ1-5; weak D call: TRBD1 (5 bases). Trimming pared 2 bases from V and 4 bases from J, leaving 13 bases between. This CDR3 has 15 amino acids. The germline V gene has CDR1 SGHDT and CDR2 YYEEEE. The CDR3 DNA reads as TGTGCCAGCAGCTTTAACAGGAACGGTAATCAGCCCCAGCATTTT. Amino acid sequence: CASSFNRNGNQPQHF.

V is TRBV6-5 and J is TRBJ1-2; a possible D gene is TRBD1 (6 bases). Per germline, CDR1 MNHEY and CDR2 SVGAGI. Between the trimmed V and J ends, which lost 5 bases and 2 bases, there was a span of 15 bases. The CDR3 totals 15 residues. The CDR3 DNA reads as TGTGCCAGCAGTCCTTTACAGGGTGGGAACTATGGCTACACCTTC. Encoded protein: CASSPLQGGNYGYTF.

The chain is built from TRBV6-1 and TRBJ1-4, with D possibly being TRBD1 (5 bases). The V and J ends lost 7 bases and 7 bases respectively, with 16 bases between them. This CDR3 spans 14 amino acids. Germline V gene data show CDR1 as MNHNS and CDR2 as SASEGT. CDR3 sequence reads: CASNPLSRGEKLFF. In nucleotides, the CDR3 is TGTGCCAGCAATCCCCTCAGTAGGGGTGAAAAACTGTTTTTT.

The chain combines TRBV20-1 with TRBJ1-5; D gene unclear. V was pared by 7 bases and J by 2 bases, with 15 bases between. Germline V gene data show CDR1 as DFQATT and CDR2 as SNEGSKA (reference sequence). This CDR3 spans 14 amino acids. CDR3 protein: CSVPTGRGNQPQHF. The CDR3 DNA reads as TGCAGTGTACCGACTGGGCGAGGCAATCAGCCCCAGCATTTT.

This clonotype was found a few times. This sequence joins TRBV7-9 and TRBJ1-1, with D perhaps matching TRBD1 (6 bases). There are 12 residues in the CDR3. Germline V gene lookup returns CDR1 SEHNR and CDR2 FQNEAQ (reference sequence). Trimming took off 7 bases at V and 6 bases at J, with 12 bases between the two ends. CDR3 sequence reads: CASNWQGPEAFF. The CDR3 DNA reads as TGTGCCAGCAATTGGCAGGGGCCTGAAGCTTTCTTT.

V gene TRBV6-5 combines with J gene TRBJ2-3; 7 bases are shared with TRBD2. The V and J ends lost 3 bases and 3 bases, in that order; junction bases with no gene match: 21. Germline-derived CDR1 and CDR2 are MNHEY and SVGAGI. The CDR3 runs to 20 residues. In DNA form, the CDR3 reads TGTGCCAGCAGTTATATAAACCCAATCGGCGGGGGAGGAAGAACAGATACGCAGTATTTT. This sequence encodes CASSYINPIGGGGRTDTQYF.

This clonotype was picked up a small number of times. V and J are TRBV6-5 and TRBJ2-3, with no clear D. This CDR3 region has 17 residues. Trimming removed 0 bases at V and 0 bases at J, with 13 bases between. CDR1 and CDR2 from the germline V gene are MNHEY and SVGAGI. CDR3 in amino acids: CASSYSFPDSSTDTQYF. DNA of the CDR3: TGTGCCAGCAGTTACTCGTTTCCCGATTCTAGCACAGATACGCAGTATTTT.

V gene TRBV5-6 combines with J gene TRBJ2-1; D is uncertain. CDR1 is SGHDT and CDR2 is YYEEEE in the germline V gene. The CDR3 has 13 amino acids. V was shortened by 0 bases and J by 10 bases, with 11 bases between the two germline ends. CDR3: CASSLDPVREQFF. The CDR3 DNA reads TGTGCCAGCAGCTTGGACCCAGTGCGAGAGCAGTTCTTC.

This sequence joins TRBV25-1 and TRBJ1-6; possibly TRBD1 for D (6 bases). This CDR3 is 15 amino acids long. V lost 3 bases and J lost 7, with 13 bases in between. Germline loops: CDR1 MGHDK, CDR2 SYGVNS. DNA for the CDR3: TGTGCCAGCAGTGAGTACAGGGTGGAGAATTCACCCCTCCACTTT. Its protein is CASSEYRVENSPLHF.

CDR3: CASSKAENEAFF. CDR3 in DNA: TGTGCCAGTAGTAAGGCGGAAAATGAAGCTTTCTTT. This sequence joins TRBV19 and TRBJ1-1; D is uncertain. V was pared by 4 bases and J by 7 bases, with 10 bases between. This CDR3 has 12 residues. Per germline, CDR1 LNHDA and CDR2 SQIVND (reference sequence).

This clonotype was seen a handful of times. This chain links TRBV6-2 or TRBV6-3 with TRBJ2-3, with TRBD2 matching 8 bases. Germline V CDR1 and CDR2: MNHEY, SVGEGT. V was clipped by 7 bases and J by 2 bases; unmatched bases: 11. The CDR3 totals 16 residues. CDR3 sequence reads: CASTTRAGVPTDTQYF. The CDR3 DNA reads as TGTGCCAGCACAACCAGAGCGGGGGTACCCACAGATACGCAGTATTTT.

This clonotype was recorded a few times. The chain combines TRBV4-1 with TRBJ1-1, with TRBD1 as a possible D gene (5 bases). The germline CDR1 and CDR2 sequences are MGHRA and YSYEKL. The CDR3 contains 16 residues. The germline V and J ends were trimmed by 0 bases and 2 bases, with 13 bases remaining between them. The CDR3 region is CASSQDGAAFNTEAFF. For the CDR3, the DNA is TGCGCCAGCAGCCAAGATGGGGCAGCTTTCAACACTGAAGCTTTCTTT.

This clonotype came up many times. The chain has TRBV6-5 and TRBJ2-1; maybe TRBD1 (6 bases). CDR3 length equals 15 residues. Germline lookup yields CDR1 MNHEY and CDR2 SVGAGI. The germline V and J ends were trimmed by 2 bases and 7 bases, with 15 bases remaining between them. CDR3: CASSYGTITGNEQFF. CDR3 in DNA: TGTGCCAGCAGTTACGGGACCATTACAGGGAATGAGCAGTTCTTC.

This clonotype was recorded a few times. The rearrangement joins TRBV12-3 or TRBV12-4 to TRBJ2-7; TRBD1 or TRBD2 may be the D gene (6 bases each). The CDR3 runs 14 residues. The germline V and J ends were trimmed by 8 bases and 2 bases, with 16 bases remaining between them. CDR3 sequence: CASCCRGTTYEQYF. CDR3 in DNA: TGTGCCAGCTGTTGCCGGGGGACAACCTACGAGCAGTACTTC.

This clonotype was seen more than once but under ten times. The chain carries TRBV18 and TRBJ2-7; no firm D call. With 9 bases removed from V and 3 bases from J, the gap between germline ends came to 15 bases. The germline V gene encodes CDR1 KGHSH and CDR2 LQKENI. This CDR3 contains 13 residues. CDR3 bases: TGTGCCAGAGACCCGGGCCTCAACTACGAGCAGTACGTC. Its protein is CARDPGLNYEQYV.